Listed below are T cell receptor beta chains from one sample, sequenced in a study of PD-L1 blockade in urothelial cancer. Sequenced by immunoSEQ multiplex PCR; TCRdb stores in-frame clones only, minus some. The profile covers under 50,000 clones, with just over 90% appearing a single time and 11% taken by the ten largest. The material sequenced was PBMCs, taken around atezolizumab (anti-PD-L1) treatment. Receptors were obtained from a woman aged 60 to 75 with urothelial cancer. Both conserved end residues are part of each CDR3. The D gene is left open where the match is weak. Rows may omit the clone size; those that give it use once, few, many or a size class.

V gene	D gene	J gene	clone size	CDR3 protein	CDR3 DNA
TRBV5-1	TRBD1	TRBJ1-4	medium-sized	CASTPDRGGEKLFF	TGCGCCAGCACACCCGACAGGGGCGGAGAAAAACTGTTTTTT
TRBV4-1	TRBD1	TRBJ1-1	NA	CASSADRDVPEAFF	TGCGCCAGCAGCGCGGACAGGGATGTCCCTGAAGCTTTCTTT
TRBV19	TRBD2	TRBJ2-1	NA	CASSMTSGSENEQFF	TGTGCCAGTAGTATGACTAGCGGGAGTGAGAATGAGCAGTTCTTC
TRBV6-1	TRBD2	TRBJ2-2	NA	CASNTGGGSGELFF	TGTGCCAGCAATACGGGAGGAGGCTCCGGGGAGCTGTTTTTT
TRBV5-1	NA	TRBJ2-7	once	CASSLAPIRANEQYF	TGCGCCAGCAGCTTGGCCCCCATCAGGGCTAACGAGCAGTACTTC
TRBV7-2	NA	TRBJ1-3	NA	CASSPFGNTIYF	TGTGCCAGCAGCCCGTTTGGAAACACCATATATTTT
TRBV7-2	NA	TRBJ1-3	NA	CASSLDRPNSGNTIYF	TGTGCCAGCAGCTTAGACAGACCAAACTCTGGAAACACCATATATTTT
TRBV6-1	TRBD2	TRBJ2-1	NA	CASSEGSGTSRDEQFF	TGTGCCAGCAGTGAAGGGTCCGGGACTAGTAGGGATGAGCAGTTCTTC
TRBV7-2	TRBD1	TRBJ1-2	once	CASSLAPDRGRNYGYTF	TGTGCCAGCAGCTTAGCGCCGGACAGGGGGCGGAACTATGGCTACACCTTC
TRBV6-5	TRBD2	TRBJ2-7	NA	CASTGTSRVRREQYF	TGTGCCAGCACCGGGACTAGCAGAGTCAGACGGGAGCAGTACTTC
TRBV28	NA	TRBJ1-4	NA	CASSSQGFREKLFF	TGTGCCAGCAGTTCTCAGGGATTTAGGGAAAAACTGTTTTTT
TRBV2	TRBD2	TRBJ2-2	NA	CASRTSGSTGELFF	TGTGCCAGCAGAACTAGCGGGAGCACCGGGGAGCTGTTTTTT
TRBV2	NA	TRBJ1-2	NA	CARQGINYGYTF	TGTGCCAGGCAGGGGATTAACTATGGCTACACCTTC
TRBV30	TRBD2	TRBJ2-3	NA	CAWSQGSGGTDTQYF	TGTGCCTGGAGTCAGGGTAGCGGGGGCACAGATACGCAGTATTTT
TRBV4-3	TRBD2	TRBJ2-3	NA	CASSQAGLGARGGTQYF	TGCGCCAGCAGCCAAGCGGGTCTGGGGGCGCGGGGGGGTACGCAGTATTTT
TRBV10-3	NA	TRBJ2-7	NA	CAISAISRYRSPYEQYF	TGTGCCATCAGTGCCATCTCCCGATACAGAAGCCCCTACGAGCAGTACTTC
TRBV5-1	NA	TRBJ2-2	NA	CASSLGTINAGELFF	TGCGCCAGCAGCTTGGGGACTATTAACGCCGGGGAGCTGTTTTTT
TRBV9	NA	TRBJ2-4	NA	CASSLSHRVTAKNIQYF	TGTGCCAGCAGCTTGTCTCACAGGGTGACGGCCAAAAACATTCAGTACTTC
TRBV7-6	NA	TRBJ2-3	NA	CASSFGQGINTQYF	TGTGCCAGCAGCTTCGGGCAGGGCATCAATACGCAGTATTTT
TRBV28	NA	TRBJ1-5	NA	CASSSTRQPQHF	TGTGCCAGCAGTTCCACTCGTCAGCCCCAGCATTTT
TRBV9	NA	TRBJ2-7	NA	CASSVDSSLGGQYF	TGTGCCAGCAGCGTAGACAGTTCCCTCGGTGGGCAGTACTTC
TRBV19	NA	TRBJ2-7	NA	CASNTGTNEQYF	TGTGCCAGTAATACAGGGACGAACGAGCAGTACTTC
TRBV7-6	NA	TRBJ2-5	once	CASSSTTVFTVTQYF	TGTGCCAGCAGCTCCACTACGGTATTTACGGTGACCCAGTACTTC
TRBV6-1	TRBD1	TRBJ2-5	NA	CASSLLQGIQTQYF	TGTGCCAGCAGCTTACTACAGGGGATTCAGACCCAGTACTTC
TRBV5-4	NA	TRBJ1-5	NA	CASSFGGKSNQPQHF	TGTGCCAGCAGCTTTGGGGGCAAGAGCAATCAGCCCCAGCATTTT
TRBV2	TRBD2	TRBJ2-3	NA	CASSGLIAGATDTQYF	TGTGCCAGCAGTGGCTTAATAGCGGGAGCAACGGATACGCAGTATTTT
TRBV5-4	NA	TRBJ2-7	NA	CASSLPQQAGEQYF	TGTGCCAGCAGCTTGCCCCAACAGGCGGGGGAGCAGTACTTC
TRBV5-1	TRBD1	TRBJ1-2	NA	CASSKDSPGTGWNYGYTF	TGCGCCAGCAGCAAGGATTCTCCCGGGACAGGGTGGAACTATGGCTACACCTTC
TRBV4-2	TRBD1	TRBJ2-5	once	CASSQATGDGETQYF	TGTGCCAGCAGCCAAGCTACAGGGGACGGGGAGACCCAGTACTTC
TRBV7-2	TRBD2	TRBJ2-7	NA	CASSSGGGTSAYEQYF	TGTGCCAGCAGTAGTGGGGGGGGGACTAGTGCCTACGAGCAGTACTTC
TRBV13	NA	TRBJ2-7	NA	CASSARSYEQYF	TGTGCCAGCAGTGCCAGGTCTTACGAGCAGTACTTC
TRBV6-1	NA	TRBJ1-1	NA	CASSEIQNTEAFF	TGTGCCAGCAGTGAAATTCAGAACACTGAAGCTTTCTTT
TRBV28	TRBD2	TRBJ2-7	NA	CASSFRGLDSHEQYF	TGTGCCAGCAGTTTCCGGGGACTAGATTCGCACGAGCAGTACTTC
TRBV27	NA	TRBJ1-1	NA	CASSSGLANTEAFF	TGTGCCAGCAGTAGCGGACTCGCGAACACTGAAGCTTTCTTT
TRBV9	TRBD1	TRBJ1-2	NA	CASSPGTGFGYTF	TGTGCCAGCAGCCCCGGGACAGGGTTCGGCTACACCTTC
TRBV6-5	TRBD1	TRBJ2-7	NA	CASSYERTGPGEQYF	TGTGCCAGCAGTTACGAGAGGACAGGGCCGGGCGAGCAGTACTTC
TRBV5-1	NA	TRBJ1-5	NA	CASSITTGNQPQHF	TGCGCCAGCAGCATAACCACAGGGAATCAGCCCCAGCATTTT
TRBV5-4	NA	TRBJ1-4	few	CASSPGIGSVNEKLFF	TGTGCCAGCAGCCCCGGAATCGGGAGTGTTAATGAAAAACTGTTTTTT
TRBV6-5	NA	TRBJ1-1	once	CASGGHRTEAFF	TGTGCCAGCGGAGGGCACCGGACTGAAGCTTTCTTT
TRBV19	TRBD2	TRBJ2-5	NA	CASRPSPGLAGGGSRETQYF	TGTGCCAGTAGACCCTCCCCGGGACTAGCGGGAGGAGGATCGCGGGAGACCCAGTACTTC
TRBV19	TRBD1	TRBJ1-5	NA	CASSSETGGRGNQPQHF	TGTGCCAGTAGTTCAGAGACAGGGGGCCGCGGCAATCAGCCCCAGCATTTT
TRBV28	NA	TRBJ2-1	NA	CASSRQESQFF	TGTGCCAGCAGTAGACAAGAATCTCAGTTCTTC
TRBV4-1	NA	TRBJ2-7	NA	CASSQDILSSFYEQYF	TGCGCCAGCAGCCAAGATATTCTGTCTAGCTTCTACGAGCAGTACTTC
TRBV27	NA	TRBJ1-1	NA	CASSQGRGTEAFF	TGTGCCAGCTCACAGGGACGAGGGACTGAAGCTTTCTTT
TRBV9	TRBD2	TRBJ2-1	NA	CASSVGTSGAGDEQFF	TGTGCCAGCAGCGTAGGGACTAGCGGGGCCGGCGATGAGCAGTTCTTC
TRBV28	TRBD1	TRBJ1-1	NA	CASRHYKGTGVRNTEAFF	TGTGCCAGCAGACATTATAAGGGGACAGGGGTCAGGAACACTGAAGCTTTCTTT
TRBV7-7	TRBD1	TRBJ2-5	NA	CASSLARGQGPIAQETQYF	TGTGCTAGCAGCTTAGCACGGGGACAGGGGCCGATTGCTCAAGAGACCCAGTACTTC
TRBV4-3	TRBD2	TRBJ2-7	NA	CASSQAGTSGLEQYF	TGCGCCAGCAGCCAGGCCGGGACTAGCGGGCTCGAGCAGTACTTC
TRBV28	TRBD2	TRBJ2-2	NA	CASSSWTSGMDTGELFF	TGTGCCAGCAGTTCCTGGACTAGCGGGATGGACACCGGGGAGCTGTTTTTT
TRBV2	NA	TRBJ1-5	once	CASQQSESNQPQHF	TGTGCCAGCCAGCAATCGGAGTCCAATCAGCCCCAGCATTTT